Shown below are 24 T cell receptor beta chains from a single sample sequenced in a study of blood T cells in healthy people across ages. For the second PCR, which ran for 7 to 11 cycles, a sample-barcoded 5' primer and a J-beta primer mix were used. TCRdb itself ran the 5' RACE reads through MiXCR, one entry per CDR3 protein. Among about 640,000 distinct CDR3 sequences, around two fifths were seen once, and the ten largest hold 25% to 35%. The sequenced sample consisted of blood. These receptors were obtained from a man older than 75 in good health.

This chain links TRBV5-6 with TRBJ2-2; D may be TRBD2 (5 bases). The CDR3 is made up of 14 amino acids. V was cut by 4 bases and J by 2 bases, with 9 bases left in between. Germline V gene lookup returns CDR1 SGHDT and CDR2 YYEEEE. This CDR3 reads CASSATRNTGELFF. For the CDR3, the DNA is TGTGCCAGCAGCGCCACTAGAAACACCGGGGAGCTGTTTTTT.

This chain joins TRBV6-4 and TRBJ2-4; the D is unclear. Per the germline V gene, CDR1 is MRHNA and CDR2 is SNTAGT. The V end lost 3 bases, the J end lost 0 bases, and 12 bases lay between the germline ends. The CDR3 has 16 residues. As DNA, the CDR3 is TGTGCCAGCAGTGATGAGGTTGACCTAGCCAAAAACATTCAGTACTTC. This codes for CASSDEVDLAKNIQYF.

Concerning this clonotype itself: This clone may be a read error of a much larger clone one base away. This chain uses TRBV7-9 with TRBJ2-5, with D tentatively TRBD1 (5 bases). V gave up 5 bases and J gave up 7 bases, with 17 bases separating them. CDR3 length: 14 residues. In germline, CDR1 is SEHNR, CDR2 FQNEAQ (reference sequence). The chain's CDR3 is CASSPDGAPGTQYF. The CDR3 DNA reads TGTGCCAGCAGCCCCGATGGGGCCCCCGGGACCCAGTACTTC.

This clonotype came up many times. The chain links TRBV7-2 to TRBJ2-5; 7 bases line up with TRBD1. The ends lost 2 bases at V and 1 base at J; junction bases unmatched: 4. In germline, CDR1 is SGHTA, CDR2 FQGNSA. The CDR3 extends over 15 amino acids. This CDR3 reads CASSLSGTVQETQYF. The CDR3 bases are TGTGCCAGCAGCTTAAGTGGGACAGTCCAAGAGACCCAGTACTTC. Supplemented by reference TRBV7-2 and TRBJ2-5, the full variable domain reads GAGVSQSPSNKVTEKGKDVELRCDPISGHTALYWYRQSLGQGLEFLIYFQGNSAPDKSGLPSDRFSAERTGGSVSTLTIQRTQQEDSAVYLCASSLSGTVQETQYFGPGTRLLVL.

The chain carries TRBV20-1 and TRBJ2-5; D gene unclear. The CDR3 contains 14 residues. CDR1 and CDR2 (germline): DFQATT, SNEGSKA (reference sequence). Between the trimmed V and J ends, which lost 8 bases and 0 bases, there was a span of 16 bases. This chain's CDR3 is CSTSGRGDQETQYF. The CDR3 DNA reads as TGCAGTACATCTGGCCGAGGCGACCAAGAGACCCAGTACTTC.

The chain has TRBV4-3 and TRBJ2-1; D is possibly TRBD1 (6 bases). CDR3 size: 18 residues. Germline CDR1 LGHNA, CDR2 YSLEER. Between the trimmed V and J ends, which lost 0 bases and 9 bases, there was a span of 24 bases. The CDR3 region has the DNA TGCGCCAGCAGCCAAGACAGGACAGAAAAGAGGCTCCCCTTTGAGCAGTTCTTC. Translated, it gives CASSQDRTEKRLPFEQFF.

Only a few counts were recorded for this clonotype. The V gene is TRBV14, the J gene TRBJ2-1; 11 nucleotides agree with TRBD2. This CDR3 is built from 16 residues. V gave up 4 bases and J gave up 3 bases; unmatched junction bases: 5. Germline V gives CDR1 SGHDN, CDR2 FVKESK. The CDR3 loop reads CASSLRLAGLYNEQFF. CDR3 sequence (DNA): TGTGCCAGCAGCCTCCGACTAGCGGGACTCTACAATGAGCAGTTCTTC.

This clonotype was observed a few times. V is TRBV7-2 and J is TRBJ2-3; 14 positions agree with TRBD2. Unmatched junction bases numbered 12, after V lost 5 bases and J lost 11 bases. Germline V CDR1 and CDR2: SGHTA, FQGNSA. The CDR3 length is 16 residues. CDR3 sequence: CASSPQGLAGVLGQYF. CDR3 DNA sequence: TGTGCCAGCAGCCCCCAGGGACTAGCGGGGGTCCTTGGGCAGTATTTT.

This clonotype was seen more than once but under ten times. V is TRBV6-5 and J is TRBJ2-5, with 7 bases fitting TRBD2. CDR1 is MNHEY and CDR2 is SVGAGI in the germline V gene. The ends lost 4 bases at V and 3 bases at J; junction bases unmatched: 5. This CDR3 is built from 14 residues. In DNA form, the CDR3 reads TGTGCCAGCAGTTCACTAGCGAGGGAAGAGACCCAGTACTTC. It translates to CASSSLAREETQYF.

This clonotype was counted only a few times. CDR3 protein: CASRPTGRVPNTQYF. DNA for the CDR3: TGTGCCAGCAGACCTACAGGGCGAGTGCCGAATACGCAGTATTTT. The V and J genes are TRBV6-2 or TRBV6-3 and TRBJ2-3, with D tentatively TRBD1 (6 bases). The V gene's germline CDR1 is MNHEY and CDR2 SVGEGT. V was clipped by 6 bases and J by 7 bases, with 20 bases between them. The CDR3 runs to 15 residues.

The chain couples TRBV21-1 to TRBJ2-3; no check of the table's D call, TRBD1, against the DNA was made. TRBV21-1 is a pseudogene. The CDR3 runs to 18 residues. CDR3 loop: CASSKARGLTSHTDTQYF. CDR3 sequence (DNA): TGTGCCAGCAGCAAAGCGAGGGGGCTCACCAGTCACACAGATACGCAGTATTTT.

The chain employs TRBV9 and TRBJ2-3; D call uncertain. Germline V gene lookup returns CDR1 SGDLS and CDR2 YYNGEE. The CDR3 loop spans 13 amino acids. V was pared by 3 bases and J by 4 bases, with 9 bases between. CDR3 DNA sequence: TGTGCCAGCAGCGCCCCCCGGGCAGATACGCAGTATTTT. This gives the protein CASSAPRADTQYF.

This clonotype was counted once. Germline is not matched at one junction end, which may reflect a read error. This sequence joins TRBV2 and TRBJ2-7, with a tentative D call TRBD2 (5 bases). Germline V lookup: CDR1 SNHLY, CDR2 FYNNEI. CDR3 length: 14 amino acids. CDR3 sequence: CAGRRTGSSYEQYF. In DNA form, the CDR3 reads TGTGCCGGCAGGAGGACTGGGAGCTCCTACGAGCAGTACTTC.

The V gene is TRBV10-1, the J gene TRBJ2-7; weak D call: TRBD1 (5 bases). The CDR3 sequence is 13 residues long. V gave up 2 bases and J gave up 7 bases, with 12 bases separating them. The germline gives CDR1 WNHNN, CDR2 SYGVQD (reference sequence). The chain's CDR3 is CASSERQGREQYF. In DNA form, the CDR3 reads TGCGCCAGCAGTGAGAGGCAGGGAAGAGAGCAGTACTTC.

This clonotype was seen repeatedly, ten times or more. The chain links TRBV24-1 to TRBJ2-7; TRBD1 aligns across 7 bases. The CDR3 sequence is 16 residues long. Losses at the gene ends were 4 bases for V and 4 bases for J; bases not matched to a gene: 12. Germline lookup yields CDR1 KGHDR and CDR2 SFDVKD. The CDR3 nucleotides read TGTGCCACCAGTGACGGATTGGGACAGAGGACTTACGAGCAGTACTTC. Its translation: CATSDGLGQRTYEQYF.

The CDR3 sequence is CASRPVTGWNEQFF. Here the CDR3 DNA reads TGTGCCAGCAGGCCGGTGACAGGGTGGAATGAGCAGTTCTTC. The chain combines TRBV7-2 with TRBJ2-1; 7 bases are shared with TRBD1. Unmatched junction bases numbered 9, after V lost 6 bases and J lost 7 bases. Germline CDR1 is SGHTA and CDR2 is FQGNSA. This CDR3 region has 14 residues.

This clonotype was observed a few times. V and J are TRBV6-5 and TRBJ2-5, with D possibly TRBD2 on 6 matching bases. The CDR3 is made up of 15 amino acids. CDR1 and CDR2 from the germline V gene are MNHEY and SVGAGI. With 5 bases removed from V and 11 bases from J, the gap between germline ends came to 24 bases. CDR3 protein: CASSPSGDQGGGQYF. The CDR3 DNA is TGTGCCAGCAGTCCCTCCGGGGACCAGGGTGGAGGGCAGTACTTC.

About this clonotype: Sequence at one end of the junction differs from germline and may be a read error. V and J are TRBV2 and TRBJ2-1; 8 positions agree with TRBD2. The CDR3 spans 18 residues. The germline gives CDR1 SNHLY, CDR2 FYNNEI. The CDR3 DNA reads TGTGCCAGTAGTGGCCGAGCGGGGGCTTCGGGCTCCTACAATGAGCAGTTCTTC. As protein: CASSGRAGASGSYNEQFF.

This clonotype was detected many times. Written as DNA, the CDR3 is TGCGCCAGCAGCCCGGGGCCCATTCCTTACAATGAGCAGTTCTTC. Protein sequence: CASSPGPIPYNEQFF. The chain uses TRBV4-3 and TRBJ2-1; D assignment may be TRBD1 or TRBD2 (5 bases each). CDR1 and CDR2 (germline): LGHNA, YSLEER. The CDR3 runs to 15 residues. V lost 4 bases to trimming and J lost 4 bases, with 14 bases between them.

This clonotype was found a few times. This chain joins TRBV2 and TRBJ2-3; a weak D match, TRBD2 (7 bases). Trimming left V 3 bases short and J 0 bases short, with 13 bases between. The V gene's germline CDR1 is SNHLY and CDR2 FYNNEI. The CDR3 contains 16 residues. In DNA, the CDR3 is TGTGCCAGCAGTGAGGTGGCGGGGGCTAGCACAGATACGCAGTATTTT. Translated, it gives CASSEVAGASTDTQYF.

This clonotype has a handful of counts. The CDR3 DNA is TGTGCCAGCAGTTTAACCGCCGGGCGGGAGAGGTCCTACGAGCAGTACTTC. Encoded protein: CASSLTAGRERSYEQYF. The V gene is TRBV27, the J gene TRBJ2-7; 7 bases map to TRBD2. V lost 2 bases, J lost 1 base, and 11 bases stayed unmatched. Germline CDR1 is MNHEY and CDR2 is SMNVEV (reference sequence). This CDR3 is 17 amino acids long.

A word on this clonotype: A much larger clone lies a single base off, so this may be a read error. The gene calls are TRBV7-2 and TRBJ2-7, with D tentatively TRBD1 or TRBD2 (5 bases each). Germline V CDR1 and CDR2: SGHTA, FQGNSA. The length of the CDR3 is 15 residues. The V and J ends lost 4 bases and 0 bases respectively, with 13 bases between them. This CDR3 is CASSSGRASSYEQYF. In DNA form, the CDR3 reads TGTGCCAGCAGCTCGGGACGAGCTAGCTCCTACGAGCAGTACTTC.

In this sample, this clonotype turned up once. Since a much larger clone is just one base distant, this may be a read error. CDR3 sequence reads: CSAGDHQVNTGELFF. DNA of the CDR3: TGCAGTGCTGGAGATCACCAGGTCAACACCGGGGAGCTGTTTTTT. The J gene is TRBJ2-2, the V gene TRBV20-1; D not certain. There are 15 residues in the CDR3. Germline values: CDR1 DFQATT, CDR2 SNEGSKA (reference sequence).

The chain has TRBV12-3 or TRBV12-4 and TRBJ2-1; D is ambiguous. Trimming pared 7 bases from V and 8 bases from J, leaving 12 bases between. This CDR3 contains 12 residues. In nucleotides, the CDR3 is TGTGCCAGCACCCTAACGAACCATGAGCAGTTCTTC. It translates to CASTLTNHEQFF.